This T cell receptor (beta chain) is drawn from a study of T cell responses to AZD1222 COVID-19 vaccine. Assay: immunoSEQ multiplex PCR; the TCRdb copy retains only in-frame clones and omits some. The sample includes some 140,000 clones, roughly 90% of them seen just once. Concerning this clone: Antigen unknown.

Study conclusions and caveats: The span of vaccine-associated CD4 TCRs extended across spike, with dominance at 160-218 and 743-854.

CDR1 is LNHDA and CDR2 is SQIVND in the germline V gene (reference sequence). J lost 4 bases, V lost 1 base, and 5 bases had no gene match. The CDR3 runs 15 residues. The sequence derives from an adult in good health. The material was peripheral blood, obtained on day 0 of AZD1222 vaccination. The V and J genes are TRBV19 and TRBJ1-1; TRBD1 agrees at 8 bases. CDR3 residues: CASSIGQGLGTEAFF. In nucleotides, the CDR3 is TGTGCCAGTAGTATAGGACAGGGGCTAGGCACTGAAGCTTTCTTT. The full variable domain, rest sourced from reference TRBV19 and TRBJ1-1, is DGGITQSPKYLFRKEGQNVTLSCEQNLNHDAMYWYRQDPGQGLRLIYYSQIVNDFQKGDIAEGYSVSREKKESFPLTVTSAQKNPTAFYLCASSIGQGLGTEAFFGQGTRLTVV.